This is a list of T cell receptor beta chains from one sample in a study of post-analysis software for immune sequencing data. TCRdb reanalysed the PCR reads using MiXCR and keeps one entry per CDR3 protein. This table holds over 150,000 distinct CDR3 sequences, 30% found once. Sequencing used blood. Receptor source: a girl under 18 with multiple sclerosis. The CDR3 runs from the conserved cysteine through the conserved F or W. Each record gives: D gene, clone size, J gene, V gene, CDR3 DNA, CDR3 protein. A D gene is named only where the DNA matches it firmly. Not all rows give a size; the values are once, few, many and, for expanded clones, a class.

.,many,TRBJ2-1,TRBV5-1,TGCGCCAGCAGCTTGGATGGGTATGAGCAGTTCTTC,CASSLDGYEQFF
.,few,TRBJ2-7,TRBV5-1,TGCGCCAGCAGCTTGGTTGCGGGGTCCTACAATGAGCAGTACTTC,CASSLVAGSYNEQYF
.,many,TRBJ2-7,TRBV4-1,TGCGCCAGCAGCCAGGGCCCTATCCGGGCGAGCTCCTACGAGCAGTACTTC,CASSQGPIRASSYEQYF
.,many,TRBJ2-7,TRBV6-6,TGTGCCAGCAGTTTTAGAGGTGTCGAAGGCGAGCAGTACTTC,CASSFRGVEGEQYF
.,many,TRBJ2-7,TRBV5-6,TGTGCCAGCAGCGCTATCGAAGTTTACGAGCAGTACTTC,CASSAIEVYEQYF
.,.,TRBJ2-2,TRBV6-1,TGTGCCAGCAGGGAGGGGGTGGGGAACACCGGGGAGCTGTTTTTT,CASREGVGNTGELFF
TRBD2,.,TRBJ2-1,TRBV20-1,TGCAGTGCTCCCCTCACGGGAGTAGCGGGAATCTCTTCTTACAATGAGCAGTTCTTC,CSAPLTGVAGISSYNEQFF
.,many,TRBJ2-5,TRBV29-1,TGCAGCGCCGATCGAGCGGCGCAAGAGACCCAGTACTTC,CSADRAAQETQYF
TRBD1,.,TRBJ2-1,TRBV6-2/TRBV6-3,TGTGCCAGCAGCAAATTTCGGACAGGGAGGTCCTACAATGAGCGGTTCTTC,CASSKFRTGRSYNERFF
.,few,TRBJ1-4,TRBV19,TGTGCCAGTAGTATGATCGGTGGTACTAATGAAAAACTGTTTTTT,CASSMIGGTNEKLFF
TRBD2,.,TRBJ2-7,TRBV12-3/TRBV12-4,TGTGCCAGCAGTTTGGGAGGGACTACCTCCTACGAGAAGTACTTC,CASSLGGTTSYEKYF
.,many,TRBJ2-5,TRBV20-1,TGCAGTGCTAGAAGTCTAGGAGAAGAGACCCAGTACTTC,CSARSLGEETQYF
TRBD2,once,TRBJ2-1,TRBV5-1,TGCGCCAGCAGCGCGCGGACTAGCGGCTCCTACAATGAGCAGTTCTTC,CASSARTSGSYNEQFF
.,.,TRBJ1-1,TRBV28,TGTGCCAGCAAACCGATGAACACTGAAGCTTTCTTT,CASKPMNTEAFF
.,.,TRBJ2-5,TRBV20-1,TGCAGTGCTAATGCGGCCGCTCGCCTCCGGGAGCAGTACTTC,CSANAAARLREQYF
TRBD1,many,TRBJ2-7,TRBV20-1,TGCAGTGCGCCCGGGACAGGGGACTCCTACGAGCAGTACTTC,CSAPGTGDSYEQYF
.,few,TRBJ1-1,TRBV18,TGTGCCAGCTCACCACCCGCGCGGTCCACCCACGGGGGAGCTTTCTTT,CASSPPARSTHGGAFF
.,.,TRBJ1-1,TRBV7-2,TGTGCCAGCAGCATGCCGGCAGGTACTTTGAACACTGAAGCTTTCTTT,CASSMPAGTLNTEAFF
.,.,TRBJ2-5,TRBV2,TGTGCCAGCAGGGACGGCCAAGAGACCCAGTACTTC,CASRDGQETQYF
TRBD2,many,TRBJ2-7,TRBV20-1,TGCAGTGCTAATCTCCCGGGACTAGCGTCGAGCGAGCAGTACTTC,CSANLPGLASSEQYF
TRBD1,many,TRBJ2-7,TRBV25-1,TGTGCCAGCAGTGCGGACAGGGACTCCTACGAGCAGTACTTC,CASSADRDSYEQYF
TRBD2,many,TRBJ2-1,TRBV28,TGTGCCAGCAGTTCCAGACTAGCGGGAGGCCGTTATTCCTACAATGAGCAGTTCTTC,CASSSRLAGGRYSYNEQFF
TRBD2,many,TRBJ2-3,TRBV5-1,TGCGCCAGCAGCTTGGGATCTGCGCGGGGGGACACTAGCACAGATACGCAGTATTTT,CASSLGSARGDTSTDTQYF
.,many,TRBJ2-3,TRBV29-1,TGCAGCGTCTCCCCAGGGGCTACGCAGTATTTT,CSVSPGATQYF